Listed below are T cell receptor beta chains from one sample, sequenced in a study of blood T cell repertoires in COVID-19. Assay used: immunoSEQ multiplex PCR; TCRdb lists only in-frame clones, some missing. Of over 60,000 clones listed, approximately 82% are singletons. Input material: peripheral blood. These receptors originate from a man older than 75 with active COVID-19. The CDR3 runs from the conserved cysteine through the conserved F or W. The D gene is left open where the match is weak. A clone size is listed for some rows: how often the clone was seen (once, few, many), or a class if it is expanded.

v_gene	d_gene	abundance	j_gene	CDR3nt	CDR3aa
TRBV4-1	NA	NA	TRBJ2-4	TGCGCCAGCAGCCAAGTGGACAGAAACATTCAGTACTTC	CASSQVDRNIQYF
TRBV21-1	NA	NA	TRBJ1-4	TGTGCCAGCAGCAAAGGGGAGAGATTTGGAGCAACTAATGAAAAACTGTTTTTT	CASSKGERFGATNEKLFF
TRBV6-2/TRBV6-3	NA	NA	TRBJ2-7	TGTGCCAGCAGTACTGAGGTCTTGCGAAGCTCCTACGAGCAGTACTTC	CASSTEVLRSSYEQYF
TRBV6-2/TRBV6-3	NA	NA	TRBJ1-1	TGTGCCAGCAGTTACCAGCGGGGCCGAGTCGGCACTGAAGCTTTCTTT	CASSYQRGRVGTEAFF
TRBV21-1	NA	few	TRBJ2-1	TGTGCCAGCAGCACAAATCGCCCCGGGACTACGTACAATGAGCAGTTCTTC	CASSTNRPGTTYNEQFF
TRBV3-1/TRBV3-2	TRBD1	NA	TRBJ1-4	TGTGCCAGCAGCGATACCGGGACAGGGGATCGAGATCGTGAAAAACTGTTTTTT	CASSDTGTGDRDREKLFF
TRBV19	TRBD1	few	TRBJ2-7	TGTGCCAGTAGTCCGGGACAGCCTCCTTACGAGCAGTACTTC	CASSPGQPPYEQYF
TRBV29-1	TRBD1	NA	TRBJ1-5	TGCAGCGTCCAATTACCGGGACAGGGTATTCAGCCCCAGCATTTT	CSVQLPGQGIQPQHF
TRBV6-6	TRBD1	NA	TRBJ2-7	TGTGCCAGCAGTCCTCCCGGGACAGTTTCCTACGAGCAGTACTTC	CASSPPGTVSYEQYF
TRBV3-1/TRBV3-2	NA	NA	TRBJ2-3	TGTGCCAGCAGCCATCTGGAGAGCACAGATACGCAGTATTTT	CASSHLESTDTQYF
TRBV7-2	NA	NA	TRBJ1-2	TGTGCCAGCAGCTTAGAAAACTCTAACTATGGCTACACCTTC	CASSLENSNYGYTF
TRBV12-3/TRBV12-4	TRBD1	NA	TRBJ2-7	TGTGCCAGCAGTTCGACAGGGATCCACGAGCAGTACTTC	CASSSTGIHEQYF
TRBV5-6	NA	NA	TRBJ1-2	TGTGCCAGCAGCTTGGCCTCAGGATTCTATGGCTACACCTTC	CASSLASGFYGYTF
TRBV9	TRBD1	NA	TRBJ1-2	TGTGCCAGCAGCCCGCAGACAGGGAACAATGGCTACACCTTC	CASSPQTGNNGYTF
TRBV2	TRBD1	few	TRBJ1-5	TGTGCCAGCAGTGGTACAGGGGGCCGGCAGCCCCAGCATTTT	CASSGTGGRQPQHF
TRBV3-1/TRBV3-2	TRBD2	once	TRBJ2-1	TGTGCCAGCAGCCACCGAGGGACTAGCCGATCAACAGGTACAATGAGCGTTTGGCAGTTCTTC	CASSHRGTSRSTGTMSVWQFF
TRBV7-9	NA	NA	TRBJ1-6	TGTGCCAGCAGACCCTCTGGTTACGGTTCACCCCTCCACTTT	CASRPSGYGSPLHF
TRBV5-4	NA	NA	TRBJ2-4	TGTGCCAGCAGCTTCAGCAGTTCAGGTGGAAACATTCAGTACTTC	CASSFSSSGGNIQYF
TRBV5-6	NA	NA	TRBJ2-5	TGTGCCAGCAGCTTGGGGCAGGGATTAGAGACCCAGTACTTC	CASSLGQGLETQYF
TRBV6-5	NA	NA	TRBJ2-3	TGTGCCAGCAGTAACCCTAGCGCCCTTGCAGATACGCAGTATTTT	CASSNPSALADTQYF
TRBV18	NA	NA	TRBJ1-2	TGTGCCAGCTCACCATCCTCAGGGGAGTATGGCTACACCTTC	CASSPSSGEYGYTF
TRBV6-6	NA	once	TRBJ1-6	TGTGCCAGCAGTTACTCAATGGGCTCACCCCTCCACTTT	CASSYSMGSPLHF
TRBV6-5	TRBD1	NA	TRBJ2-7	TGTGCCAGCGGCGGGACAGGGTTAACCTACGAGCAGTACTTC	CASGGTGLTYEQYF
TRBV12-3/TRBV12-4	NA	NA	TRBJ2-6	TGTGCCAGCAGTCTGTCTGGGGCCAACGTCCTGACTTTC	CASSLSGANVLTF
TRBV3-1/TRBV3-2	TRBD2	NA	TRBJ2-7	TGTGCCAGCAGCCAAGTCCCTAGCGGGAGTGTCTACGAGCAGTACTTC	CASSQVPSGSVYEQYF
TRBV5-8	TRBD2	NA	TRBJ2-2	TGTGCCAGCAGCGCCTCCGGGACTAGCGCGAGGTACACCGGGGAGCTGTTTTTT	CASSASGTSARYTGELFF
TRBV30	NA	NA	TRBJ1-3	TGTGCCTGGGGGTCTGGAGGCCTCTCTGGAAACACCATATATTTT	CAWGSGGLSGNTIYF
TRBV18	NA	NA	TRBJ2-7	TGTGCCAGCTCACCCCCAGGTAACGAGCAGTACTTC	CASSPPGNEQYF
TRBV18	NA	NA	TRBJ1-3	TGTGCCAGCTCACCCCCGGGACAAGGACGCGGAAACACCATATATTTT	CASSPPGQGRGNTIYF
TRBV7-2	TRBD2	NA	TRBJ2-7	TGTGCCAGCAGCACCCCGGGACTAGCGGGTGGCCCCTACGAGCAGTACTTC	CASSTPGLAGGPYEQYF
TRBV4-2	NA	NA	TRBJ1-1	TGTGCCAGCAGCCAAGATAATAATGCGATCACTGAAGCTTTCTTT	CASSQDNNAITEAFF
TRBV5-6	NA	NA	TRBJ1-2	TGTGCCAGCATTCATGCAGGGTATGAACAGGGCTACACCTTC	CASIHAGYEQGYTF
TRBV6-5	NA	NA	TRBJ1-6	TGTGCCAGCAGTTACTCGGGCAGGTCCTATAATTCACCCCTCCACTTT	CASSYSGRSYNSPLHF
TRBV11-3	NA	NA	TRBJ2-1	TGTGCCAGCAGTCCCCGTGGGGAGAGTAATGAGCAGTTCTTC	CASSPRGESNEQFF
TRBV10-3	TRBD1	NA	TRBJ2-7	TGTGCCATCAACAGAGGGACAGGGGGGTTCGACGAGCAGTACTTC	CAINRGTGGFDEQYF
TRBV7-8	TRBD1	few	TRBJ2-1	TGTGCCAGCAGCCGAGCCCCGGGACAGGGTAGGAATGAGCAGTTCTTC	CASSRAPGQGRNEQFF